This TCR beta chain appears in the sequencing data of a study of HIV-infected patients and healthy controls. This clonotype was counted between two and nine times. One entry per CDR3 protein results from TCRdb running MiXCR on the 5' RACE reads. The sample holds 70,000 or so distinct CDR3 sequences, roughly a sixth seen once. There are 17 residues in the CDR3. Germline V gene sequence: CDR1 SGHRS, CDR2 YFSETQ. The ends were cut back, 3 bases at V and 0 bases at J, with 18 bases in the middle. The clonotype originates from a human donor in good health. The sequenced sample consisted of CD4+ T cells from blood. The rearrangement links TRBV5-1 to TRBJ1-1; tentative D call: TRBD1 (5 bases). The CDR3 sequence: CASSSPQAPTLNTEAFF. The DNA of the CDR3 is TGCGCCAGCAGCTCTCCACAGGCCCCGACGTTGAACACTGAAGCTTTCTTT.